These 18 T cell receptor beta chains were sequenced from one sample in a study of regulatory T cells in long-lasting Graves disease. Time point indicated: newly diagnosed GD, antithyroid drugs for less than 3 months. PBMCs provided the RNA from which the TCR library was made. HTBI primers from iRepertoire and Arm-PCR of CDR3 regions yielded the TCR beta libraries. One entry per CDR3 protein results from TCRdb running MiXCR on the multiplex PCR reads. The table has about 360,000 distinct CDR3 sequences, under 20% seen once. The sample was also reused in another study, on T cells in Graves' hyperthyroidism and ophthalmopathy.

Sample: peripheral blood mononuclear cells (PBMCs), taken at new diagnosis, from a patient treated with antithyroid drugs. The receptors were gathered from a woman under 30 with Graves disease.

This chain uses TRBV5-4 with TRBJ1-1; TRBD1 might be the D (6 bases). Germline values: CDR1 SGHNT, CDR2 YYREEE (reference sequence). V was cut by 0 bases and J by 0 bases, with 15 bases left in between. The CDR3 consists of 17 residues. In nucleotides, the CDR3 is TGTGCCAGCAGCTTGGGGCAGGGGACCTCAATGAACACTGAAGCTTTCTTT. Translating it yields CASSLGQGTSMNTEAFF.

The chain has TRBV7-9 and TRBJ2-1, with 7 bases identical to TRBD2. Germline CDR1 is SEHNR and CDR2 is FQNEAQ (reference sequence). V was clipped by 7 bases and J by 5 bases; unmatched bases: 11. The CDR3 length is 15 residues. In DNA, the CDR3 is TGTGCCAGCACCCCAAGCGGGAAGGTTGACAATGAGCAGTTCTTC. Protein product: CASTPSGKVDNEQFF.

This clonotype was seen repeatedly, ten times or more. The CDR3 bases are TGCGCCAGCAGTGGAGGAACGCTACCCTACGAGCAGTACTTC. Translating it yields CASSGGTLPYEQYF. This chain uses TRBV10-2 with TRBJ2-7, with unresolved D. Germline values: CDR1 WSHSY, CDR2 SAAADI. Trimming removed 4 bases from V and 2 bases from J, with 12 bases in between. The CDR3 has 14 residues.

The table lists this clonotype with many counts. The rearrangement joins TRBV2 to TRBJ2-1, with a weak D call TRBD1 (5 bases). The germline V gene has CDR1 SNHLY and CDR2 FYNNEI. This CDR3 region has 18 residues. Trimming removed 3 bases from V and 9 bases from J, with 27 bases in between. CDR3 loop: CASSESVGASIISGEQFF. DNA of the CDR3: TGTGCCAGCAGTGAGTCGGTAGGGGCTAGTATTATATCGGGTGAGCAGTTCTTC. Full variable domain (rest looked up from reference TRBV2 and TRBJ2-1): EPEVTQTPSHQVTQMGQEVILRCVPISNHLYFYWYRQILGQKVEFLVSFYNNEISEKSEIFDDQFSVERPDGSNFTLKIRSTKLEDSAMYFCASSESVGASIISGEQFFGPGTRLTVL.

The chain couples TRBV7-8 to TRBJ2-1, with TRBD2 matching over 9 bases. Losses at the gene ends were 0 bases for V and 4 bases for J; bases not matched to a gene: 7. The germline V gene has CDR1 SGHVS and CDR2 FQNEAQ. CDR3 length: 17 amino acids. CDR3 residues: CASSLAGASGEYNEQFF. Here the CDR3 DNA reads TGTGCCAGCAGCTTAGCCGGGGCTAGCGGGGAGTACAATGAGCAGTTCTTC.

This clonotype was counted many times. CDR3 residues: CASSPIVPGPQETQYF. The CDR3 region has the DNA TGTGCCAGCAGCCCAATCGTCCCAGGCCCCCAAGAGACCCAGTACTTC. The V call is TRBV28, the J call TRBJ2-5; D uncertain. CDR3 length: 16 residues. The V end was cut by 6 bases, the J end by 1 base, with 18 bases between. Germline CDR1 and CDR2: MDHEN and SYDVKM. The entire variable domain, with the rest obtained from reference TRBV28 and TRBJ2-5, is as follows: DVKVTQSSRYLVKRTGEKVFLECVQDMDHENMFWYRQDPGLGLRLIYFSYDVKMKEKGDIPEGYSVSREKKERFSLILESASTNQTSMYLCASSPIVPGPQETQYFGPGTRLLVL.

At least ten counts were recorded for this clonotype. The rearrangement uses TRBV10-3 and TRBJ2-1; 13 bases line up with TRBD2. The trim removed 2 bases at V and 7 bases at J, leaving 5 bases unmatched. The CDR3 spans 16 residues. The V gene's germline CDR1 is ENHRY and CDR2 SYGVKD. As DNA, the CDR3 is TGTGCCATCAGTGAGGCGCCGGGACTAGCGGGGAATGAGCAGTTCTTC. As protein: CAISEAPGLAGNEQFF.

This clonotype was found a few times. This chain uses TRBV19 with TRBJ2-2; the D call may be TRBD1 or TRBD2 (6 bases each). The V gene lost 0 bases and the J gene lost 4 bases, with 9 bases spanning the gap. This CDR3 is built from 15 residues. The germline V gene has CDR1 LNHDA and CDR2 SQIVND (reference sequence). CDR3 region: CASSIDRGRTGELFF. DNA for the CDR3: TGTGCCAGTAGTATAGATCGGGGGCGCACCGGGGAGCTGTTTTTT. The whole variable domain, remainder taken from reference TRBV19 and TRBJ2-2, is DGGITQSPKYLFRKEGQNVTLSCEQNLNHDAMYWYRQDPGQGLRLIYYSQIVNDFQKGDIAEGYSVSREKKESFPLTVTSAQKNPTAFYLCASSIDRGRTGELFFGEGSRLTVL.

This clonotype was detected many times. The chain carries TRBV28 and TRBJ1-6; 7 nucleotides agree with TRBD1. The V gene's germline CDR1 is MDHEN and CDR2 SYDVKM. Unmatched junction bases numbered 2, after V lost 3 bases and J lost 6 bases. The CDR3 extends over 14 amino acids. CDR3 nucleotides: TGTGCCAGCAGTTTGGGACAGCTTAATTCACCCCTCCACTTT. This translates into CASSLGQLNSPLHF. Supplemented by reference TRBV28 and TRBJ1-6, the full variable domain reads DVKVTQSSRYLVKRTGEKVFLECVQDMDHENMFWYRQDPGLGLRLIYFSYDVKMKEKGDIPEGYSVSREKKERFSLILESASTNQTSMYLCASSLGQLNSPLHFGNGTRLTVT.

At least ten counts were recorded for this clonotype. The V and J genes are TRBV5-6 and TRBJ2-3; TRBD2 might be the D (7 bases). There are 15 residues in the CDR3. The germline gives CDR1 SGHDT, CDR2 YYEEEE. V was pared by 6 bases and J by 3 bases, with 17 bases between. The CDR3 nucleotides read TGTGCCAGCACTAGGGGCGGGGGCCTAACAGATACGCAGTATTTT. This sequence encodes CASTRGGGLTDTQYF.

This clonotype appeared a few times. Germline is not matched at one junction end, which may reflect a read error. The chain combines TRBV2 with TRBJ1-5; D not resolved. Looked up from germline, CDR1 is SNHLY and CDR2 is FYNNEI. CDR3 length: 15 residues. CDR3 sequence: CASSVHRERNQPRHF. For the CDR3, the DNA is TGTGCCAGCAGTGTCCACCGGGAGCGGAATCAGCCCCGGCATTTT.

There are many counts of this clonotype. This sequence joins TRBV30 and TRBJ1-2; D ambiguous. CDR1 is GTSNPN, CDR2 SVGIG, per germline (reference sequence). V was cut by 3 bases and J by 1 base, with 9 bases left in between. CDR3 size: 13 residues. CDR3 DNA sequence: TGTGCCTGGAGCGACGACGGTAACTATGGCTACACCTTC. Residues: CAWSDDGNYGYTF.

The chain recombines TRBV11-2 with TRBJ2-1, with 8 nucleotides matching TRBD2. Trimming at V came to 6 bases and at J to 9 bases, leaving 10 bases not matched to a gene. CDR1 is SGHAT, CDR2 FQNNGV, per germline. The CDR3 extends over 14 amino acids. DNA for the CDR3: TGTGCCAGCAGGTCAGCCGGGACTAGGGGTGAGCAGTTCTTC. Translating gives CASRSAGTRGEQFF.

As for this clonotype: This sequence may be a read error, since a much larger clone differs from it by one base. This chain connects TRBV20-1 to TRBJ1-2; 7 bases line up with TRBD1. This CDR3 is built from 15 residues. The germline CDR1 and CDR2 sequences are DFQATT and SNEGSKA (reference sequence). In DNA form, the CDR3 reads TGCAGTGCTAGAGATCAGGAGGGGGCGAACTATGGCTACGCCTTC. Its protein is CSARDQEGANYGYAF.

The sample holds many counts of this clonotype. The chain couples TRBV7-3 to TRBJ1-1; 9 positions agree with TRBD1. The V gene's germline CDR1 is SGHTA and CDR2 FQGTGA. The CDR3 covers 17 residues. J gave up 0 bases and V 6 bases, and 11 bases lay outside the gene matches. The CDR3 coding sequence is TGTGCCAGCAGGTATCAGGGACAGGGACTCATGAACACTGAAGCTTTCTTT. Translating it yields CASRYQGQGLMNTEAFF.

This clonotype was counted at least ten times. The chain uses TRBV2 and TRBJ1-2; D gene unclear. The CDR3 sequence is 13 residues long. Germline V gene sequence: CDR1 SNHLY, CDR2 FYNNEI. V dropped 3 bases and J dropped 2 bases, with 7 bases sitting between them. CDR3 in DNA: TGTGCCAGCAGTGATGTCGGCAACTATGGCTACACCTTC. It codes for CASSDVGNYGYTF.

Points on this clonotype: A read error is possible here, since a much larger clone lies one base away. This rearrangement joins TRBV5-1 to TRBJ2-3, with D maybe TRBD2 (7 bases). Germline V CDR1 and CDR2: SGHRS, YFSETQ. The CDR3 extends over 15 amino acids. As DNA, the CDR3 is TGCACCAGCAGCAAAGGGGGAGGGGGCACAGATACGCAGTATTTT. Translated, it gives CTSSKGGGGTDTQYF.

In this sample, this clonotype turned up many times. V usage is TRBV6-2 or TRBV6-3 and J usage is TRBJ2-1; D assignment may be TRBD1 or TRBD2 (5 bases each). From germline, CDR1 is MNHEY and CDR2 SVGEGT. The CDR3 contains 16 residues. Deletions cut 1 base from V and 0 bases from J, with 10 bases between. CDR3 in DNA: TGTGCCAGCAGTTACTGGGACGGCAACTCCTACAATGAGCAGTTCTTC. Its protein product is CASSYWDGNSYNEQFF.